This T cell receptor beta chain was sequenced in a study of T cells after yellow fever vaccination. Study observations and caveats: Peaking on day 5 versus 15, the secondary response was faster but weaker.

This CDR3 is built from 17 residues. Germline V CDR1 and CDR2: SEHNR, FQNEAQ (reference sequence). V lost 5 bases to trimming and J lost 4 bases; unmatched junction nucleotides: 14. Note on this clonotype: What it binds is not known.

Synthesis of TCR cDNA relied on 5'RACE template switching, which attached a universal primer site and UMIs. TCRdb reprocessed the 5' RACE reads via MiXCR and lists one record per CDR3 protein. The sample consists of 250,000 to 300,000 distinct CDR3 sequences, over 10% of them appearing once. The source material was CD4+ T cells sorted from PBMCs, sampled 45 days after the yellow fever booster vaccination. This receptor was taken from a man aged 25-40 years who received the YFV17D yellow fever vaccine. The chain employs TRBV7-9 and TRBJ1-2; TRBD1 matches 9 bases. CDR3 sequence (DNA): TGTGCCAGCAGCCCTATCCGGGACAGGGAGTCGGGCTATGGCTACACCTTC. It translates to CASSPIRDRESGYGYTF.